This T cell receptor (beta chain) derives from a study of blood T cell repertoires in COVID-19. Study context: COVID-19 samples collected from the United States, Italy and Spain covered acute and convalescent phases.

Germline loops: CDR1 SGHTA, CDR2 FQGTGA. The CDR3 is made up of 15 amino acids. J lost 4 bases, V lost 1 base, and 4 bases had no gene match. The protocol was immunoSEQ multiplex PCR, while the TCRdb copy is restricted to in-frame clones and leaves out a portion. The sample shows more than 300,000 clones, 89% of them seen only once. The source is a woman aged 25 to 39 who had recovered from COVID-19. The sample was PBMCs or T cells enriched from blood (not recorded which). V and J are TRBV7-3 and TRBJ1-1; 9 nucleotides match TRBD1. This chain's CDR3 is CASSLIGQGSTEAFF. CDR3 nucleotides: TGTGCCAGCAGCTTAATAGGACAGGGGAGCACTGAAGCTTTCTTT.